This is a list of T cell receptor beta chains from one sample in a study of T cell changes during pregnancy in multiple sclerosis. Here immunoSEQ multiplex PCR was the method, and the copy in TCRdb shows in-frame clones only, minus some. Of under 30,000 clones in the sample, under 95% are singletons; the top ten hold 9.4%. The material was CD8+ T cells from peripheral blood mononuclear cells, obtained in the third trimester of pregnancy. The receptors derive from a female donor in good health, enrolled as a control in a pregnancy study. Each CDR3 is given with its conserved first and last residue. Each record gives: clone size, V gene, D gene, J gene, CDR3 DNA, CDR3 protein. The D gene is left open where the match is weak. Size values are once, few and many counts, or a class for expanded clones, and some rows have none.

>NA|TRBV29-1|NA|TRBJ2-1
TGCAGCGTTCCCGACAGTGGCTCCTACAATGAGCAGTTCTTC
CSVPDSGSYNEQFF
>NA|TRBV19|TRBD1|TRBJ1-1
TGTGCCAGTAGTTGGCCGGTGACAGGGCACACTGAAGCTTTCTTT
CASSWPVTGHTEAFF
>NA|TRBV28|NA|TRBJ2-2
TGTGCCAGCAGTTGGTCTCCCGGACTCCCAGGCGGGGAGCTGTTTTTT
CASSWSPGLPGGELFF
>NA|TRBV13|TRBD1|TRBJ2-7
TGTGCCAGCAGCCCTAGGACAGGGGTGACCTACGAGCAGTACTTC
CASSPRTGVTYEQYF
>NA|TRBV14|NA|TRBJ2-7
TGTGCCAGCAGCCAAGATATCCGATTGGAGGCTAGCTCCTACGAGCAGTACTTC
CASSQDIRLEASSYEQYF
>NA|TRBV14|NA|TRBJ1-1
TGTGCCAGCAGCCAAGAGTCTGTGACTGAAGCTTTCTTT
CASSQESVTEAFF
>NA|TRBV4-2|NA|TRBJ1-1
TGTGCCAGCAGCCCGGATTACGGGGAGAACACTGAAGCTTTCTTT
CASSPDYGENTEAFF
>NA|TRBV28|NA|TRBJ1-5
TGTGCCAGCAGTTTTCCGGGGGGGGTTCGGCCCCAGCATTTT
CASSFPGGVRPQHF
>NA|TRBV19|NA|TRBJ2-5
TGTGCCAGTAGTATAGGCGCGGAGACCCAGTACTTC
CASSIGAETQYF
>NA|TRBV4-1|NA|TRBJ1-6
TGCGCCAGCAGCCAAAGGGAGTCCTATAATTCACCCCTCCACTTT
CASSQRESYNSPLHF
>NA|TRBV6-6|NA|TRBJ2-7
TGTGCCAGCCAGGGGGGCTACGAGCAGTACTTC
CASQGGYEQYF
>NA|TRBV11-1|NA|TRBJ2-7
TGTGCCAGCAGCTCAAAGGAGGGGGAGCAGTACTTC
CASSSKEGEQYF
>NA|TRBV19|TRBD1|TRBJ1-2
TGTGCCAGTAGTTTTCTTCTACCGGGTGACAGGGGTGAAACTAACTATGGCTACACCTTC
CASSFLLPGDRGETNYGYTF
>NA|TRBV19|TRBD1|TRBJ1-1
TGTGCCAGTATAAATGGGGACAGAGCTTATGAAGCTTTCTTT
CASINGDRAYEAFF
>NA|TRBV9|NA|TRBJ2-7
TGTGCCAGCAGCGTAGATGGGGGGGGCCGCCAGTACTTC
CASSVDGGGRQYF
>NA|TRBV30|NA|TRBJ2-7
TGTGCCTGGCGCTACGAGCAGTACTTC
CAWRYEQYF
>NA|TRBV5-1|TRBD1|TRBJ1-1
TGCGCCAGCAGCTCGCAGGGGGCGCGGGTGAACACTGAAGCTTTCTTT
CASSSQGARVNTEAFF
>NA|TRBV4-2|NA|TRBJ1-1
TGTGCCAGCAGCCAAGATCTAGAAAACACTGAAGCTTTCTTT
CASSQDLENTEAFF
>NA|TRBV5-3|TRBD2|TRBJ2-7
TGTGCCAGAAGCCTCCTAACTAGCGACTTTAGCTCCTACGAGCAGTACTTC
CARSLLTSDFSSYEQYF
>NA|TRBV13|TRBD2|TRBJ2-1
TGTGCCAGCTGCTTCCGCGGGAGGACTGGGGTGCGGGACAATGAGCAGTTCTTC
CASCFRGRTGVRDNEQFF
>once|TRBV2|NA|TRBJ1-4
TGTGCCAGCAGTACATCGTCGTCGACTAATGAAAAACTGTTTTTT
CASSTSSSTNEKLFF
>NA|TRBV5-1|NA|TRBJ2-7
TGCGCCAGCAGCTTGAGCCCAGGGAAGTCGAACGAGCAGTACTTC
CASSLSPGKSNEQYF
>NA|TRBV15|NA|TRBJ1-4
TGTGCCACCAGCAGACGGGGTTCCGGGGCAACTAATGAAAAACTGTTTTTT
CATSRRGSGATNEKLFF
>NA|TRBV4-1|NA|TRBJ2-7
TGCGCCAGCAGCCAAGATTCAGGGCACTACGAGCAGTACTTC
CASSQDSGHYEQYF
>NA|TRBV4-1|NA|TRBJ1-5
TGCGCCAGCAGCCAAGTAGATGTGGGGGGACAGCCCCAGCATTTT
CASSQVDVGGQPQHF
>NA|TRBV18|TRBD2|TRBJ2-3
TGTGCCAGCTCACCGCCACTAGCGGGAGTCGAGGATACGCAGTATTTT
CASSPPLAGVEDTQYF
>NA|TRBV16|NA|TRBJ2-1
TGTGCCAGCAGCCTCAGCTCCGACTCGTGGAATGAGCAGTTCTTC
CASSLSSDSWNEQFF
>NA|TRBV7-9|NA|TRBJ1-6
TGTGCCAGCAGCTTAGTTGAGTCACATTCACCCCTCCACTTT
CASSLVESHSPLHF
>NA|TRBV27|NA|TRBJ2-7
TGTGCCAGCAGCTCACAAGCCTACGAGCAGTACTTC
CASSSQAYEQYF
>NA|TRBV6-1|NA|TRBJ2-1
TGTGCCAGCAGAGTCCGGGACAACTCCTACAATGAGCAGTTCTTC
CASRVRDNSYNEQFF
>few|TRBV4-2|TRBD1|TRBJ1-2
TGTGCCAGCAGCCGCCGACGTCGGGACAGGGGGAAGCCTAACTATGGCTACACCTTC
CASSRRRRDRGKPNYGYTF
>NA|TRBV28|TRBD2|TRBJ2-7
TGTGCCAGCAGCCTAGCGGGAGCATACGAGCAGTACTTC
CASSLAGAYEQYF
>few|TRBV6-1|TRBD1|TRBJ1-5
TGTGCCACCGAAACAGGGGAGGGCAATCAGCCCCAGCATTTT
CATETGEGNQPQHF
>NA|TRBV25-1|NA|TRBJ1-2
TGTGCCAGCAGTGAATGGGACAACATAAACTATGGCTACACCTTC
CASSEWDNINYGYTF
>NA|TRBV7-7|TRBD2|TRBJ2-5
TGTGCTAGCAGCTTAGATGCTAGCGGGGCTGAGACCCAGTACTTC
CASSLDASGAETQYF
>NA|TRBV5-5|NA|TRBJ1-5
TGTGCCAGCAGCTTACAGCAGGCTAGCAATCAGCCCCAGCATTTT
CASSLQQASNQPQHF
>few|TRBV6-5|NA|TRBJ1-1
TGTGCCAGCAGTTACGGGCCGAACACTGAAGCTTTCTTT
CASSYGPNTEAFF
>few|TRBV6-4|NA|TRBJ2-2
TGTGCCAGCAGTGAAGAGGTAGCGAACACCGGGGAGCTGTTTTTT
CASSEEVANTGELFF
>NA|TRBV7-9|NA|TRBJ1-1
TGTGCCAGCTTAGGGGTGAACACTGAAGCTTTCTTT
CASLGVNTEAFF
>NA|TRBV9|NA|TRBJ2-3
TGTGCCAGCAGCTTCCGGACAGGTGGGAGGGATACGCAGTATTTT
CASSFRTGGRDTQYF
>NA|TRBV5-1|TRBD1|TRBJ2-7
TGCGCCAGCAGCGCCCGGACAGGGCCGTCCTACGAGCAGTACTTC
CASSARTGPSYEQYF
>NA|TRBV4-1|NA|TRBJ2-7
TGCGCCAGCAGCCAAGCCCCAACCTACGAGCAGTACTTC
CASSQAPTYEQYF
>once|TRBV28|NA|TRBJ1-1
TGTGCCAGCAGTTTAGAGGGAAGAGATGAAGCTTTCTTT
CASSLEGRDEAFF
>NA|TRBV13|TRBD1|TRBJ1-2
TGTGCCAGCAGCCCACGGGACAGGCAATCTGGCTACACCTTC
CASSPRDRQSGYTF
>NA|TRBV21-1|NA|TRBJ2-3
TGTGCCAGCAGCAAACGGGTCACAGATACGCAGTATTTT
CASSKRVTDTQYF
>NA|TRBV5-6|NA|TRBJ2-7
TGTGCCAGCAGCCCAGAGACACACTACGAGCAGTACTTC
CASSPETHYEQYF
>NA|TRBV27|TRBD1|TRBJ2-7
TGTGCCAGCAGACCGGGACAGGGGGCAGGGGAGCAGTACTTC
CASRPGQGAGEQYF
>once|TRBV5-5|TRBD1|TRBJ2-7
TGTGCCAGCAGCTTGGGACAGGGCTCCTACGAGCAGTACTTC
CASSLGQGSYEQYF
>once|TRBV4-2|NA|TRBJ2-2
TGTGCCAGCAGCCAATCGGGGGGCAGGGGCAGGGGCACCGGGGAGCTGTTTTTT
CASSQSGGRGRGTGELFF
>NA|TRBV12-5|NA|TRBJ2-3
TGTGCTAGTGGTTTGGAGCAGGCAGATACGCAGTATTTT
CASGLEQADTQYF
>NA|TRBV12-5|TRBD2|TRBJ2-5
TGTGCTAGTGGTTTGGGACTAGCGGTACGAGAGACCCAGTACTTC
CASGLGLAVRETQYF
>NA|TRBV27|TRBD1|TRBJ2-1
TGTGCCAGCAGTTTACGACAGGGGGCCATCAATGAGCAGTTCTTC
CASSLRQGAINEQFF
>NA|TRBV7-9|NA|TRBJ2-5
TGTGCCAGCAGCTCCTGGACAGTCCAAGAGACCCAGTACTTC
CASSSWTVQETQYF
>NA|TRBV2|TRBD1|TRBJ2-3
TGTGCCAGCAAGCTAGATTTCAACAGGGGGCGCGACACAGATACGCAGTATTTT
CASKLDFNRGRDTDTQYF